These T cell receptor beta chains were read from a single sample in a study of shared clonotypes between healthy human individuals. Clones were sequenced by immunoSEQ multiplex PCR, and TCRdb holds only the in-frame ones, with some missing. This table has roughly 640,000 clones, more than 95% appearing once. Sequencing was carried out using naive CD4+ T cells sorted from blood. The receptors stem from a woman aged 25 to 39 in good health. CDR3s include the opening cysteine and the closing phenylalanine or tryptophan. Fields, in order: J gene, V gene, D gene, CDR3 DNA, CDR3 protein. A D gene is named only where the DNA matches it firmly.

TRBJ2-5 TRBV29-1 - TGCAGCGTTAATTTCGACAGCCAAGAGACCCAGTACTTC CSVNFDSQETQYF
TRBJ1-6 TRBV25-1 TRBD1 TGTGCCAGCAGTGATTCGACAGGGGTTAATTCACCCCTCCACTTT CASSDSTGVNSPLHF
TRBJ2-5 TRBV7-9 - TGTGCCAGCAGCCCGCGGGACTTCCCTCAGTACTTC CASSPRDFPQYF
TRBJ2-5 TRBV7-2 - TGTGCCAGCAGCTTATACAGGGAACAAGAGACCCAGTACTTC CASSLYREQETQYF
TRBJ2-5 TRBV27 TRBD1 TGTGCCAGCAGGCCTGGACAGGGACGAGGAGAGACCCAGTACTTC CASRPGQGRGETQYF
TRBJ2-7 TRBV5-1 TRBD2 TGCGCCAGCAGCTCCTCGACTAGCCTGGGCGAGCAGTACTTC CASSSSTSLGEQYF
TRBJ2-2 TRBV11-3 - TGTGCCAGCAGCCCAGACGGGCAAGCGGGACTCGGAGGGGGGCTGTTTTTT CASSPDGQAGLGGGLFF
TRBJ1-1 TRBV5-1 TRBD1 TGCGCCAGCAGCTTGGGAGCGGGACAGGGGTTTAGCACTGAAGCTTTCTTT CASSLGAGQGFSTEAFF
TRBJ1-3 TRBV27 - TGTGCCAGCAGTCCGCGACAGAGCTCTGGAAACACCATATATTTT CASSPRQSSGNTIYF
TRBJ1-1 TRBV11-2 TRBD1 TGTGCCAGCAGCACAGGGGGGGTAGCTTTCTTT CASSTGGVAFF
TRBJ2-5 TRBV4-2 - TGTGCCAGCAGCCAAGACACAGCGCAGGGGACCCAGTACTTC CASSQDTAQGTQYF
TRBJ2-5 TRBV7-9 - TGTGCCAGCAGGTCCACCGGGGGCCAAGAGACCCAGTACTTC CASRSTGGQETQYF
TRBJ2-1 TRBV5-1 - TGCGCCAGCAGTCTCCCCCCGCACCAGACCTACAATGAGCAGTTCTTC CASSLPPHQTYNEQFF
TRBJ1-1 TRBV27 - TGTGCCAGCAGTTCGTACAGGGACACTGAAGCTTTCTTT CASSSYRDTEAFF
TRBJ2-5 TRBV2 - TGTGCCAGCAACAAGGGAGAGACCCAGTACTTC CASNKGETQYF
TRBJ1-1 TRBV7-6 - TGTGCCAGCAGCTTGGAGGCGAACACTGAAGCTTTCTTT CASSLEANTEAFF
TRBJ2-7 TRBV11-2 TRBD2 TGTGCCAGCAGCTTTATTGGGTTAGCGGGAGTGGGGGAGCAGTACTTC CASSFIGLAGVGEQYF
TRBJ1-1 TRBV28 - TGTGCCAGCAGTTTACCCCAATGGGCGGGCGCTGAAGCTTTCTTT CASSLPQWAGAEAFF
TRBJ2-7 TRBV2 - TGTGCCAGCAAAATCCGGATAGACCAGTACTTC CASKIRIDQYF
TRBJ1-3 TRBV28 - TGTGCCAGCAACACAGGCTCTGGAAACACCATATATTTT CASNTGSGNTIYF
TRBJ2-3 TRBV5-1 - TGCGCCAGCAGGGCCTCTGTGTCGACAGATACGCAGTATTTT CASRASVSTDTQYF
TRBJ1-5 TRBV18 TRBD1 TGTGCCAGCTCTCATGACAGGGGTCAGCCCCAGCATTTT CASSHDRGQPQHF
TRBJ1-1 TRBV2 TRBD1 TGTGCCAGCAGTGGGGGACAGGCGGGATTGTTGGGAACTGAAGCTTTCTTT CASSGGQAGLLGTEAFF
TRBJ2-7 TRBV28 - TGTGCCAGCATCCGTAGCGGTAGCTCCTACGAGCAGTACTTC CASIRSGSSYEQYF
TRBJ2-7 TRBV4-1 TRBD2 TGCGCCAGCAGCGGGACTAGCGAACTCTACGAGCAGTACTTC CASSGTSELYEQYF
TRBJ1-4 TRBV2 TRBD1 TGTGCCAGCATCCGGGACAGGGGCGAAAAACTGTTTTTT CASIRDRGEKLFF